These T cell receptor beta chains were read from a single sample in a study of T-cell reconstitution after alpha-beta-depleted transplantation in children. TCRdb re-called the PCR reads through MiXCR, storing one row per CDR3 protein. The table lists about 640,000 distinct CDR3 sequences, approximately 15% of them singletons. Sequencing used PBMCs from the stem cell graft donor, obtained from the stem cell graft. Every receptor here comes from a human donor who donated a stem cell graft to a child with acute myeloid leukemia. Both conserved end residues are part of each CDR3. The order of the fields is V gene, D gene, clone size, J gene, CDR3 protein, CDR3 DNA. A D gene is named only where the DNA matches it firmly. Some rows have no size entry. The others give once, few or many, or a class for an expanded clone.

>TRBV11-2|TRBD1|NA|TRBJ1-2
CASSDRGQGAYGYTF
TGTGCCAGCAGCGATAGGGGACAGGGGGCCTATGGCTACACCTTC
>TRBV20-1|NA|many|TRBJ2-7
CSAREEAGSSYEQYF
TGCAGTGCTAGAGAGGAGGCAGGGAGCTCCTACGAGCAGTACTTC
>TRBV7-7|NA|NA|TRBJ2-5
CASRPSGVETQYF
TGTGCCAGCAGACCTTCAGGGGTCGAGACCCAGTACTTC
>TRBV2|NA|NA|TRBJ1-2
CASSWDGRAQGYTF
TGTGCCAGCAGTTGGGACGGTCGAGCGCAAGGCTACACCTTC
>TRBV20-1|NA|few|TRBJ2-3
CSARSHWRGLDTQYF
TGCAGTGCCAGATCCCACTGGCGGGGGCTCGATACGCAGTATTTT
>TRBV20-1|TRBD2|many|TRBJ2-5
CSLLPLLAGGQETQYF
TGCAGCCTTCTTCCCCTTCTAGCGGGGGGGCAAGAGACCCAGTACTTC
>TRBV20-1|NA|many|TRBJ2-1
CSARELKGYNEQFF
TGCAGTGCTAGAGAGCTGAAGGGCTACAATGAGCAGTTCTTC
>TRBV28|NA|few|TRBJ1-1
CASRPTDISEAFF
TGTGCCAGCAGACCGACAGATATTTCTGAAGCTTTCTTT
>TRBV12-3/TRBV12-4|NA|many|TRBJ1-1
CASSSRRGGTEAFF
TGTGCCAGCAGTTCCCGGCGGGGAGGCACTGAAGCTTTCTTT
>TRBV12-3/TRBV12-4|NA|few|TRBJ2-1
CASSSGLTVWEQFF
TGTGCCAGCAGCTCCGGACTGACAGTATGGGAGCAGTTCTTC
>TRBV12-3/TRBV12-4|NA|few|TRBJ2-5
CASSIRDNRDDQETQYF
TGTGCCAGCAGTATACGGGACAACCGGGACGACCAAGAGACCCAGTACTTC
>TRBV29-1|NA|many|TRBJ2-1
CTWAASNEQFF
TGCACCTGGGCAGCCTCCAATGAGCAGTTCTTC
>TRBV12-3/TRBV12-4|NA|few|TRBJ1-5
CASSPDIDQPQHF
TGTGCCAGCAGTCCCGACATCGATCAGCCCCAGCATTTT
>TRBV7-2|TRBD1|few|TRBJ2-7
CASSLVTGDPSYEQYF
TGTGCCAGCAGCCTCGTAACAGGGGACCCTTCCTACGAGCAGTACTTC
>TRBV18|NA|many|TRBJ2-7
CASSPQTGQFYEQYF
TGTGCCAGCTCACCGCAGACCGGACAGTTCTACGAGCAGTACTTC
>TRBV20-1|NA|few|TRBJ1-2
CSATPGGGDYGYTF
TGCAGTGCCACCCCCGGGGGAGGCGACTATGGCTACACCTTC
>TRBV15|TRBD2|few|TRBJ2-3
CATSLLAGTQYF
TGTGCCACCAGCTTACTAGCGGGTACGCAGTATTTT
>TRBV20-1|NA|NA|TRBJ1-5
CSFWGKGNQPQHF
TGCAGCTTCTGGGGCAAGGGCAATCAGCCCCAGCATTTT
>TRBV7-3|NA|NA|TRBJ2-2
CASSPLVGPGTGELFF
TGTGCCAGCAGCCCACTGGTGGGCCCTGGCACCGGGGAGCTGTTTTTT
>TRBV5-1|NA|few|TRBJ2-3
CASSRGANTDTQYF
TGCGCCAGCAGCCGGGGGGCTAACACAGATACGCAGTATTTT
>TRBV7-2|NA|few|TRBJ1-4
CASSNSAAWNEKLFF
TGTGCCAGCAGCAATTCAGCGGCATGGAATGAAAAACTGTTTTTT
>TRBV7-9|NA|NA|TRBJ2-7
CASSATNYEQYF
TGTGCCAGCTCCGCAACTAACTACGAGCAGTACTTC
>TRBV7-2|NA|many|TRBJ1-2
CASSFLGGWDGYTF
TGTGCCAGCAGCTTTCTTGGGGGCTGGGATGGCTACACCTTC
>TRBV11-2|NA|many|TRBJ2-1
CASSLDSADRNEQFF
TGTGCCAGCAGCTTAGACTCGGCAGACCGCAATGAGCAGTTCTTC